The entry below describes one TCR beta chain. The germline gene is not matched at one end of the junction; a read error may be the cause. This specimen comes from a study of blood T cells in healthy people across ages. The authors ran a second PCR of about 6 to 11 cycles using a sample-barcoded 5' primer and a J-beta primer mix. TCRdb recomputed calls from the 5' RACE reads with MiXCR, one row per CDR3 protein. Among around 1,600,000 distinct CDR3 sequences, 35% to 45% were seen once, and the ten largest hold about 4.1%. This CDR3 is 15 amino acids long. Germline assignment: CDR1 ENHRY and CDR2 SYGVKD.

The origin of this receptor is a woman aged 18-29 years in good health. V gene TRBV10-3 combines with J gene TRBJ1-1; D is possibly TRBD1 (5 bases). The sequencing sample was made of blood. The CDR3 region is CATSGTGLGNTEAFF. The CDR3, as DNA: TGTGCCACCAGTGGGACTGGTCTGGGGAATACTGAAGCTTTCTTT.